The T cell receptor beta chain described here comes from a study of beta chain features in type 1 diabetes. The authors reverse transcribed all of the isolated RNA, so sequencing captured expressed TCRB transcripts. Measured with immunoSEQ multiplex PCR; TCRdb has only the in-frame clones, and not every one. The sample contains around 300,000 clones, about 15% of which appear only once. This clone was recorded a few times. V was trimmed by 3 bases and J by 7 bases, leaving 12 bases between them. This CDR3 has 13 residues. The germline gives CDR1 WNHNN, CDR2 SYGVQD (reference sequence). The material sequenced was central memory CD4+ T cells from blood. The J gene is TRBJ1-2, the V gene TRBV10-1; no firm D call. This clonotype was sampled from a man in his thirties or forties in good health. In DNA form, the CDR3 reads TGCGCCAGCAGTGAATTCGAGGGCGGTGGCTACACCTTC. This gives the protein CASSEFEGGGYTF.